This T cell receptor (beta chain) appears in the sequencing data of a study of blood T cell repertoires in COVID-19. Study in general: Samples came from the United States, Italy and Spain, spanning acute and convalescent COVID-19. T cells, B-cell-depleted T cells, or PBMCs provided the cDNA or gDNA that served as material.

Points on this clone: The junction departs from the called germline gene at one end, perhaps through a read error.

From germline, CDR1 is SSHAT and CDR2 FNYEAQ (reference sequence). CDR3 length: 15 residues. Per the original data handling: Amplified reference gene primers provided the basis for estimating nucleated cell counts. Clones were read by immunoSEQ multiplex PCR, and TCRdb kept only the in-frame ones, dropping some. D and trimming come from the DNA, and the V and J calls and clone size come from that table. This sample has about 160,000 clones; about three quarters occur once, and the top ten carry less than 9.5%. The source of this sequence is a man between 60 and 70 years old with acute or convalescent COVID-19. Material for sequencing was peripheral blood. The chain is built from TRBV7-7 and TRBJ2-5, with 10 bases that match TRBD1. The CDR3 here is CASSIRQGAWETQYF. The CDR3, as DNA: TGTGCTAGCAGCATACGACAGGGGGCTTGGGAGACCCAGTACTTC.